This is a list of T cell receptor beta chains from one sample in a study of human T cells and chemical hapten exposure. TCRdb re-analysed the RACE reads in MiXCR, keeping a single row per CDR3 protein. The sample contains under 120,000 distinct CDR3 sequences, approximately 11% of which appear only once. The sample here was whole blood, taken in connection with sensitization to the hapten diphenylcyclopropenone (DPC). The receptors derive from a woman aged 40 to 50 with alopecia areata. Some clones in this sample may be carry-over from other donors' samples. Both conserved end residues are part of each CDR3. A D gene is named only where the DNA matches it firmly. Size values are once, few and many counts, or a class for expanded clones, and some rows have none.

TRBJ2-7	TRBD1	TRBV10-1	many	CASSPTGQPEYEQYF	TGCGCCAGCAGCCCGACGGGACAGCCCGAATACGAGCAGTACTTC
TRBJ2-1	-	TRBV28	-	CASSLLRGEQFF	TGTGCCAGCAGTTTACTTCGGGGAGAGCAGTTCTTC
TRBJ2-7	TRBD1	TRBV7-2	many	CASSPHNRGSYEQYF	TGTGCCAGCAGCCCACATAACAGGGGTTCCTACGAGCAGTACTTC
TRBJ2-7	-	TRBV4-1	few	CASSPSQVRGSEQYF	TGCGCCAGCAGCCCTTCTCAGGTTAGGGGGAGCGAGCAGTACTTC
TRBJ2-5	TRBD2	TRBV29-1	-	CSVEKLAGETQYF	TGCAGCGTTGAAAAACTAGCGGGGGAGACCCAGTACTTC
TRBJ2-1	TRBD2	TRBV10-1	-	CASSESSGRFDNEQFF	TGCGCCAGCAGTGAGTCTAGCGGGAGGTTTGACAATGAGCAGTTCTTC
TRBJ1-3	-	TRBV7-2	-	CASTNPRESGNTIYF	TGTGCCAGCACCAACCCGAGGGAATCCGGAAACACCATATATTTT
TRBJ2-7	-	TRBV15	-	CATSKLFLTGTINYEQYF	TGTGCCACCAGCAAGCTATTCTTAACCGGGACAATTAACTACGAGCAGTACTTC
TRBJ2-5	-	TRBV6-5	-	CASRDRRETQYF	TGTGCCAGCAGAGACCGAAGGGAGACCCAGTACTTC
TRBJ2-1	-	TRBV3-2	-	CASTPGPGTSYYNEQFF	TGTGCCAGCACCCCAGGCCCCGGGACTAGCTACTACAATGAGCAGTTCTTC
TRBJ2-1	TRBD1	TRBV20-1	many	CSSKGTGIGNEQFF	TGCAGTTCAAAAGGGACAGGGATCGGCAATGAGCAGTTCTTC
TRBJ2-1	TRBD1	TRBV29-1	many	CSARTGYNEQFF	TGCAGCGCCCGGACAGGGTACAATGAGCAGTTCTTC
TRBJ1-1	-	TRBV10-1	many	CASRQSMNTEAFF	TGCGCCAGCAGACAGAGCATGAACACTGAAGCTTTCTTT